The sequence of this T cell receptor beta chain was determined in a study of shared clonotypes between healthy human individuals (dated by TCRdb to 2020 to 2021). General notes on the study: The cohort comprised two women and a few men aged 18 to 49 years. To increase sequencing depth and limit assay-specific biases, different laboratories used diverse techniques to prepare libraries and sequence TCR repertoires. For each donor, CD4 naive and CD4 memory were each run on three plates, CD8 naive on two plates, and CD8 memory on one plate. To estimate repertoire size and how much clonotypes are shared between individuals, the study performed deep sequencing of blood TCR repertoires from roughly five healthy adults. Between about 0.94 and 8.9 billion PBMCs per donor were obtained by leukapheresis.

Here is what the overall study found, with its caveats: The small number of donors limited the genetic and exposure-history diversity represented. Sampling was restricted to blood, and TCR repertoires in tissues likely differ from the TCR repertoires found in blood. When several donors were compared, the shared fraction of clonotypes was around 4.6% for naive CD4, 3.5% to 4% for naive CD8, more than 2% for memory CD4, and around 0.37% for memory CD8. Higher generation probabilities were observed for clonotypes shared by all four sorted-subset donors than for non-shared clonotypes. Pairwise subsampling indicated that sequencing depth was expected to affect the degree of clonotype sharing among donors. Larger estimated clonotype richness was generally found for naive subsets than for memory subsets. Even with the large sequencing depth, rarefaction of the sorted-subset datasets indicated that sequencing was incomplete.

The donors were healthy, HIV-negative adults who had no recently reported acute infections or vaccinations. Only Caucasian adults living in Nashville, Tennessee, USA were represented among the donors. Magnetic negative selection was used to enrich CD4+ T cells, after which naive cells were positively selected on CD45RA and the negative fraction became the memory subset. Blood was collected by leukapheresis, and PBMCs were isolated by Ficoll-Histopaque density gradient centrifugation and then cryopreserved in liquid nitrogen vapor phase. Analytical flow cytometry was used to check the purity and quantity of each magnetically sorted T cell population. Each sorted fraction had its genomic DNA isolated and then quantified by UV absorbance on a Nanodrop 2000c. This clone was counted a single time. Its antigen is currently not known. Per-base quality was not reported, and no clone a single base away is much larger than it.

The germline V gene provides CDR1 SGHTA and CDR2 FQGNSA. Compared with germline, V lacks 3 bases and J lacks 7 bases; bases without a gene match: 6. From cysteine to phenylalanine, the CDR3 is 14 amino acids long. The CDR3 DNA has 42 bases and is translated from base 1. TCR CDR3 regions were amplified from genomic DNA by multiplex PCR using the deep immunoSEQ assay. For each cell subset, the extracted genomic DNA was distributed evenly across all wells of several immunoSEQ 96-well plates, and each plate served as one replicate. For sorted subsets, each replicate PCR was loaded with about 0.2 ug genomic DNA, equivalent to some 31,000 T cell genomes. Purified libraries were quantified with a Qubit 3.0 fluorometer, sized on a Bioanalyzer 2100, and re-quantified with the KAPA Library Quantification kit. Each immunoSEQ 96-well plate was sequenced on its own single-read 150-cycle Illumina NextSeq 550 flow cell. The original pipeline was this. Because the immunoSEQ output held only junctional sequences and lacked quality scores, the filtering could not match the filtering applied to full-length reads. To assign V/J genes and CDR3, sequences were annotated using PyIR, a Python wrapper for IgBLAST v1.9, with IMGT germline references. Any read was removed if the V/J assignment was weak (E-value above 1e-6), the CDR3 was missing, or the read contained stop codons, out-of-frame junctions, or ambiguous translated residues. A V3J clonotype was defined by an identical inferred V gene, J gene, and CDR3 amino acid sequence. Percentage overlap between repertoires was computed as shared unique clonotypes divided by the size of the smaller repertoire. Repertoire richness was assessed with RTK rarefaction, the Chao1 estimator, and Recon v2.1 estimates of unobserved clonotypes. For all TCRbeta clonotypes obtained by the gDNA method from a few donors, generation probabilities were computed with OLGA. The clones in this table, taken by TCRdb from immuneACCESS, are in-frame only. Not every clone is retained; where verified, under half of the shortfall comes from an unresolved V gene, and the cause of the rest is unknown. For V, J and clone size, that table is used; D and trimming come from the DNA. This sample gives more than 1,200,000 clones in total; 98% of them show up just once. Approximately 0.4% of the sample is in the top ten clones.

This chain is built from TRBV7-2 and TRBJ2-5; the junction holds 9 bases that match TRBD1. This sequence was found in a man younger than 45 in good health. Sequenced material: naive CD4+ T cells sorted from blood. Per the publication, the cell subset or site label means: CD45RA+ positively selected. The nucleotides are TGTGCCAGCAGCTTGAGGGACAGGGAAGCGACCCAGTACTTC. Its translation reads: CASSLRDREATQYF.